A single sample is the source of the 30 T cell receptor beta chains below, sequenced in a study of CD8+ T cells in alopecia areata. RNA, once extracted, was reverse transcribed into cDNA for use as the sequencing template. Measured with immunoSEQ multiplex PCR; TCRdb has only the in-frame clones, and not every one. This table has fewer than 250,000 clones, 57% appearing once. This specimen consisted of CD4+ T cells sorted from blood, obtained at week 0. These receptors came from a human donor with alopecia areata.

The rearrangement links TRBV13 to TRBJ2-1; 8 bases line up with TRBD1. CDR3 length equals 14 residues. The V gene end was trimmed by 5 bases and the J gene end by 6 bases; junction bases not matched to a gene: 6. Germline V CDR1 and CDR2: PRHDT, FYEKMQ (reference sequence). The CDR3 nucleotides are TGTGCCAGCAGCATCATCGACAGGGGCAATGAGCAGTTCTTC. Its translation: CASSIIDRGNEQFF.

This clone turned up a few times. Different DNA sequences within this sample yield the same CDR3. V usage is TRBV11-2 and J usage is TRBJ1-5; 11 bases line up with TRBD1. The CDR3 totals 15 residues. V was clipped by 3 bases and J by 6 bases; unmatched bases: 4. The germline CDR1 and CDR2 sequences are SGHAT and FQNNGV. In DNA, the CDR3 is TGTGCCAGCAGCTTCTCCGGGACAGGGGGTCAGCCCCAGCATTTT. Translation: CASSFSGTGGQPQHF.

The J gene is TRBJ2-1, the V gene TRBV11-2, with a tentative D call TRBD1 (5 bases). Trimming stripped 2 bases from V and 1 base from J, with 12 bases between. The CDR3 is 16 residues long. Germline CDR1 SGHAT, CDR2 FQNNGV. The CDR3: CASSLLQGRSYNEQFF. Here the CDR3 DNA reads TGTGCCAGCAGCTTACTCCAGGGCAGGTCCTACAATGAGCAGTTCTTC.

V is TRBV18 and J is TRBJ2-7; 10 nucleotides agree with TRBD1. The CDR3 loop spans 17 amino acids. Germline values: CDR1 KGHSH, CDR2 LQKENI. J was trimmed by 5 bases and V by 0 bases; bases with no gene match: 10. CDR3 sequence (DNA): TGTGCCAGCTCACCACCGGGTTTGGACAGGGGGTCGAACGAGCAGTACTTC. It encodes CASSPPGLDRGSNEQYF.

This clone was picked up one time. V gene TRBV7-9 combines with J gene TRBJ2-5; perhaps TRBD1 as D (5 bases). V was trimmed by 2 bases and J by 4 bases, leaving 11 bases between them. Germline V CDR1 and CDR2: SEHNR, FQNEAQ (reference sequence). The CDR3 contains 14 residues. In nucleotides, the CDR3 is TGTGCCAGCAGCTTATTACAGGTTGGAGAGACCCAGTACTTC. Protein product: CASSLLQVGETQYF.

J is TRBJ1-5 and V is TRBV27; the D is unclear. V lost 3 bases and J 0 bases, leaving 9 bases between the germline ends. Germline assignment: CDR1 MNHEY and CDR2 SMNVEV (reference sequence). The CDR3 is made up of 15 amino acids. CDR3 sequence: CASSFTAPSNQPQHF. CDR3 DNA: TGTGCCAGCAGTTTCACAGCCCCTAGCAATCAGCCCCAGCATTTT.

This clone was recorded once. The rearrangement joins TRBV11-2 to TRBJ2-5; the D call may be TRBD1 or TRBD2 (5 bases each). The germline V gene encodes CDR1 SGHAT and CDR2 FQNNGV. The ends were cut back, 5 bases at V and 0 bases at J, with 7 bases in the middle. The CDR3 totals 13 residues. In DNA form, the CDR3 reads TGTGCCAGCAGCGGGGGATACCAAGAGACCCAGTACTTC. Protein product: CASSGGYQETQYF.

The chain links TRBV6-1 to TRBJ2-7; a possible D gene is TRBD1 (5 bases). Germline CDR1 MNHNS, CDR2 SASEGT. V dropped 3 bases and J dropped 2 bases, with 14 bases sitting between them. The length of the CDR3 is 15 residues. The CDR3 loop reads CASSDLSQGPYEQYF. Written as DNA, the CDR3 is TGTGCCAGCAGTGATCTCTCCCAGGGCCCCTACGAGCAGTACTTC.

This clone was recorded once. This sequence joins TRBV30 and TRBJ1-5; no firm D call. CDR1 is GTSNPN, CDR2 SVGIG, per germline (reference sequence). This CDR3 comprises 13 residues. V shed 3 bases and J shed 0 bases, with 6 bases lying between them. The CDR3 reads CAWSQDSNQPQHF. The CDR3 nucleotides read TGTGCCTGGAGCCAGGATAGCAATCAGCCCCAGCATTTT.

The CDR3 loop is CASSYLPGTGELFF. The DNA for the CDR3 is TGTGCCAGCAGTTACCTCCCGGGAACCGGGGAGCTGTTTTTT. The chain has TRBV2 and TRBJ2-2; TRBD2 is a possible D gene (5 bases). The V gene lost 5 bases and the J gene lost 5 bases, with 12 bases spanning the gap. This CDR3 is built from 14 residues. Germline V gene sequence: CDR1 SNHLY, CDR2 FYNNEI. Full variable domain (rest looked up from reference TRBV2 and TRBJ2-2): EPEVTQTPSHQVTQMGQEVILRCVPISNHLYFYWYRQILGQKVEFLVSFYNNEISEKSEIFDDQFSVERPDGSNFTLKIRSTKLEDSAMYFCASSYLPGTGELFFGEGSRLTVL.

The chain links TRBV9 to TRBJ2-6; no definite D call. The CDR3 is 17 residues long. Germline CDR1 and CDR2: SGDLS and YYNGEE. V gave up 4 bases and J gave up 0 bases, with 14 bases separating them. CDR3 nucleotide sequence: TGTGCCAGCAGCCCGCGGTCCCTCAGCTCTGGGGCCAACGTCCTGACTTTC. Translation gives CASSPRSLSSGANVLTF.

This chain uses TRBV4-1 with TRBJ1-2; tentative D call: TRBD1 (6 bases). Trimming stripped 0 bases from V and 4 bases from J, with 21 bases between. The CDR3 is 18 amino acids. Germline loops: CDR1 MGHRA, CDR2 YSYEKL. The CDR3 reads CASSQDQRPGASSYGYTF. The CDR3 nucleotides read TGCGCCAGCAGCCAAGATCAGAGGCCGGGGGCGAGTTCCTATGGCTACACCTTC.

This rearrangement joins TRBV6-6 to TRBJ2-7; D is possibly TRBD1 (6 bases). Germline-derived CDR1 and CDR2 are MNHNY and SVGAGI (reference sequence). The CDR3 totals 14 residues. Trimming shortened V by 5 bases and J by 5 bases, and 16 bases separated the two germline ends. The CDR3 coding sequence is TGTGCCAGCAGTACCGGGACACCCCGGAACGAGCAGTACTTC. This codes for CASSTGTPRNEQYF.

The chain has TRBV20-1 and TRBJ2-1; D is unclear. V dropped 4 bases and J dropped 4 bases, with 5 bases sitting between them. The CDR3 runs to 11 residues. Germline V gene data show CDR1 as DFQATT and CDR2 as SNEGSKA (reference sequence). The CDR3 DNA reads TGCAGTGCTAATTCGTACAATGAGCAGTTCTTC. Protein: CSANSYNEQFF.

The chain combines TRBV5-1 with TRBJ1-1; the D is unclear. Trimming shortened V by 2 bases and J by 5 bases, and 16 bases separated the two germline ends. The germline CDR1 and CDR2 sequences are SGHRS and YFSETQ. The CDR3 loop spans 15 amino acids. The CDR3 DNA is TGCGCCAGCAGCTTAGGCTCCGGGCGAGATACTGAAGCTTTCTTT. Translation gives CASSLGSGRDTEAFF.

The chain is built from TRBV7-3 and TRBJ1-2; D call uncertain. CDR3 length: 14 residues. The ends were cut back, 5 bases at V and 6 bases at J, with 16 bases in the middle. CDR1 and CDR2 (germline): SGHTA, FQGTGA. CDR3 residues: CASSPRHPADGYTF. In nucleotides, the CDR3 is TGTGCCAGCAGCCCCCGACACCCCGCCGATGGCTACACCTTC.

The chain joins TRBV30 to TRBJ1-2; 8 positions match TRBD1. Unmatched junction bases numbered 7, after V lost 3 bases and J lost 4 bases. Per germline, CDR1 GTSNPN and CDR2 SVGIG (reference sequence). The length of the CDR3 is 14 residues. The CDR3 is CAWRGKQGGYGYTF. CDR3 coding DNA: TGTGCCTGGAGAGGGAAACAGGGGGGCTATGGCTACACCTTC. Based on the CDR3 plus reference TRBV30 and TRBJ1-2, the full variable domain is SQTIHQWPATLVQPVGSPLSLECTVEGTSNPNLYWYRQAAGRGLQLLFYSVGIGQISSEVPQNLSASRPQDRQFILSSKKLLLSDSGFYLCAWRGKQGGYGYTFGSGTRLTVV.

The V and J genes are TRBV9 and TRBJ1-1, with D unclear. The V and J ends lost 4 bases and 0 bases respectively, with 7 bases between them. CDR3 size: 13 residues. The germline V gene has CDR1 SGDLS and CDR2 YYNGEE. CDR3 nucleotide sequence: TGTGCCAGCAGCCCCGGACTGAACACTGAAGCTTTCTTT. This translates into CASSPGLNTEAFF.

There are a few counts of this clone. This sequence joins TRBV15 and TRBJ2-2; no reliable D call. Germline-derived CDR1 and CDR2 are LNHNV and YYDKDF (reference sequence). The CDR3 is 15 residues long. V lost 5 bases to trimming and J lost 3 bases, with 13 bases between them. The CDR3 loop is CATSPRGGDTGELFF. CDR3 sequence (DNA): TGTGCCACCAGCCCTCGAGGTGGGGACACCGGGGAGCTGTTTTTT.

This chain uses TRBV29-1 with TRBJ2-2; TRBD1 matches at 7 bases. There are 14 residues in the CDR3. V trimming: 7 bases; J trimming: 4 bases; junction bases outside the gene matches: 9. CDR1 SQVTM and CDR2 ANQGSEA come from the germline V gene. The CDR3 reads CSARDSGLTGELFF. The CDR3 nucleotides are TGCAGCGCCCGGGACAGCGGACTCACCGGGGAGCTGTTTTTT.

The chain is built from TRBV4-1 and TRBJ2-7; D is perhaps TRBD2 (5 bases). Germline loops: CDR1 MGHRA, CDR2 YSYEKL. The CDR3 length is 18 residues. The germline V and J ends were trimmed by 1 base and 4 bases, with 23 bases remaining between them. CDR3 DNA sequence: TGCGCCAGCAGCCAAGGAGCCCCACGTGGGCTAGCTGGTTACGAGCAGTACTTC. Amino acids: CASSQGAPRGLAGYEQYF.

This clone is a singleton in its sample. The conserved phenylalanine or tryptophan is not found at the CDR3 terminus, so this likely reflects a read error. The DNA is left out, because the CDR3 cannot be placed on it with certainty; the CDR3 is given as TCRdb lists it. The V and J genes are TRBV7-9 and TRBJ2-3; the table assigns TRBD2, which was not confirmed against the DNA. From its first to its last residue, the CDR3 has 15 amino acids. Germline values: CDR1 SEHNR, CDR2 FQNEAQ (reference sequence). The CDR3 spells CASSLAPRGQVDSLD.

In its sample, this clone was seen a few times. The chain combines TRBV9 with TRBJ2-3; D gene ambiguous. This CDR3 comprises 14 residues. CDR1 is SGDLS, CDR2 YYNGEE, per germline. V shed 0 bases and J shed 5 bases, with 10 bases lying between them. DNA of the CDR3: TGTGCCAGCAGCGTAGGGCTAGTCGGAGATACGCAGTATTTT. This codes for CASSVGLVGDTQYF.

CDR3 in amino acids: CASSLLLPPYEQYF. In DNA, the CDR3 is TGTGCCAGCAGCCTCCTACTACCCCCCTACGAGCAGTACTTC. The V call is TRBV14, the J call TRBJ2-7; no reliable D call. CDR3 length: 14 amino acids. Germline-derived CDR1 and CDR2 are SGHDN and FVKESK. Trimming removed 4 bases at V and 2 bases at J, with 12 bases between.

This chain links TRBV5-1 with TRBJ2-5; D might be TRBD1 (6 bases). The end of the DNA is better explained by TRBJ2-7, so the J call may be wrong. Germline CDR1 reads SGHRS; CDR2 reads YFSETQ. CDR3 length: 14 residues. The CDR3 loop is CASSLEQGPYEQYF. In DNA, the CDR3 is TGCGCCAGCAGCTTGGAGCAGGGGCCCTACGAGCAGTACTTC.

The rearrangement links TRBV11-2 to TRBJ1-1; no definite D call. The V end was cut by 2 bases, the J end by 1 base, with 5 bases between. CDR1 is SGHAT, CDR2 FQNNGV, per germline. This CDR3 region has 13 residues. The CDR3 here is CASSLTKNTEAFF. CDR3 nucleotides: TGTGCCAGCAGCTTAACCAAGAACACTGAAGCTTTCTTT.

J is TRBJ2-5 and V is TRBV19; no reliable D call. Between the trimmed V and J ends, which lost 11 bases and 5 bases, there was a span of 18 bases. Germline CDR1 is LNHDA and CDR2 is SQIVND (reference sequence). The CDR3 totals 13 residues. The CDR3 sequence is CASRAGLGETQYF. Here the CDR3 DNA reads TGTGCCTCCAGAGCCGGGCTAGGGGAGACCCAGTACTTC.

This clone was seen only once. The chain combines TRBV7-2 with TRBJ2-1; no firm D call. There are 14 residues in the CDR3. V gave up 1 base and J gave up 6 bases, with 10 bases separating them. Germline V gene sequence: CDR1 SGHTA, CDR2 FQGNSA. CDR3 amino acids: CASSLVGFGNEQFF. The CDR3, as DNA: TGTGCCAGCAGCTTAGTGGGGTTTGGCAATGAGCAGTTCTTC. The full variable domain, in which reference TRBV7-2 and TRBJ2-1 provide the parts outside the CDR3, is GAGVSQSPSNKVTEKGKDVELRCDPISGHTALYWYRQSLGQGLEFLIYFQGNSAPDKSGLPSDRFSAERTGGSVSTLTIQRTQQEDSAVYLCASSLVGFGNEQFFGPGTRLTVL.

This clone was counted between two and nine times. The V gene is TRBV6-5, the J gene TRBJ1-5; no reliable D call. Germline V gene sequence: CDR1 MNHEY, CDR2 SVGAGI. V dropped 6 bases and J dropped 3 bases, with 6 bases sitting between them. CDR3 size: 12 residues. CDR3 loop: CASRGYNQPQHF. The CDR3 bases are TGTGCCAGCAGGGGATACAATCAGCCCCAGCATTTT.

The chain carries TRBV27 and TRBJ2-2; D could derive from TRBD1 or TRBD2 (5 bases each). CDR1 is MNHEY and CDR2 is SMNVEV in the germline V gene (reference sequence). This CDR3 is 15 amino acids long. Trimming took 2 bases from V and 0 from J, leaving 7 bases between them. This CDR3 is CASSLRGPNTGELFF. Here the CDR3 DNA reads TGTGCCAGCAGTTTAAGGGGACCGAACACCGGGGAGCTGTTTTTT.